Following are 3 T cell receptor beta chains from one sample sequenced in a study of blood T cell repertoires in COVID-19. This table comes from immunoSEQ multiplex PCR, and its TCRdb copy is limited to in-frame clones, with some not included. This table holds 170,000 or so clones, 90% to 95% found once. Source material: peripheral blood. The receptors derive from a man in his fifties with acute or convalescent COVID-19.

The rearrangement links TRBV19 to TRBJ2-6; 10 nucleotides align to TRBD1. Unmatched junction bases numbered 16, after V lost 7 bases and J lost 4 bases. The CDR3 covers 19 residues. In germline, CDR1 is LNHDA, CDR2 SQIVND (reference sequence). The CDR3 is CASNRQAGTGDRGANVLTF. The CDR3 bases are TGTGCCAGTAACCGTCAAGCCGGGACAGGGGATAGGGGGGCCAACGTCCTGACTTTC.

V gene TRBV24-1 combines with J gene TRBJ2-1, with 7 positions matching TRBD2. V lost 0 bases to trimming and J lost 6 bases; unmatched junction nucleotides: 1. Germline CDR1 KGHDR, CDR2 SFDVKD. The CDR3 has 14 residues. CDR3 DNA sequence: TGTGCCACCAGTGATTTGAGGACTAGCAATGAGCAGTTCTTC. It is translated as CATSDLRTSNEQFF.

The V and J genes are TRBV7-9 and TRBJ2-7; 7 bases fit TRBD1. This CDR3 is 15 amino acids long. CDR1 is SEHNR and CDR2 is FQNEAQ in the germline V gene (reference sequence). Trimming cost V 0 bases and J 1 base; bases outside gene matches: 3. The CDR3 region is CASSLAPQGSYEQYF. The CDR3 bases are TGTGCCAGCAGCTTAGCCCCACAGGGGTCCTACGAGCAGTACTTC.